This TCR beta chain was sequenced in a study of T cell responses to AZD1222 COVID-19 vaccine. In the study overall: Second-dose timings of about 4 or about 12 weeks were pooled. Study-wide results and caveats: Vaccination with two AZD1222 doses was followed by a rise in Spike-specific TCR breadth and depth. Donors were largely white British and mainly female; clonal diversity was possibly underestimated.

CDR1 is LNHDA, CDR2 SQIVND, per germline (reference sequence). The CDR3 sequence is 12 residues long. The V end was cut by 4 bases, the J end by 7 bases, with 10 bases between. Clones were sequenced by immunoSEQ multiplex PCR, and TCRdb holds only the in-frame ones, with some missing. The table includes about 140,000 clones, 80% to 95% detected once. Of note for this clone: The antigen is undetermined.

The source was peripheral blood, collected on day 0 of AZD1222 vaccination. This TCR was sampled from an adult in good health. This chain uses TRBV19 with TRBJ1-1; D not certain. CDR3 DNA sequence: TGTGCCAGTAGTAGAACGGACGGTGAAGCTTTCTTT. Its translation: CASSRTDGEAFF.